One sample yielded the 32 T cell receptor beta chains listed below, sequenced in a study of T cell changes during pregnancy in multiple sclerosis. Here immunoSEQ multiplex PCR was the method, and the copy in TCRdb shows in-frame clones only, minus some. This sample has about 36,000 clones, with about 88% found just once. Sequences were derived from CD4+ T cells from peripheral blood mononuclear cells, sampled in the first trimester of pregnancy. These receptors all come from a female donor with multiple sclerosis, enrolled in a pregnancy study.

CDR3 in DNA: TGTGCCAGCAGCATCTTGGGCCTCGGCGAGCAGTACTTC. Translation gives CASSILGLGEQYF. The chain links TRBV7-9 to TRBJ2-7, with D uncertain. The CDR3 is made up of 13 amino acids. The germline CDR1 and CDR2 sequences are SEHNR and FQNEAQ (reference sequence). The V end lost 5 bases, the J end lost 6 bases, and 14 bases lay between the germline ends.

The chain combines TRBV19 with TRBJ2-7, with D possibly TRBD1 on 5 matching bases. CDR1 LNHDA and CDR2 SQIVND come from the germline V gene (reference sequence). The CDR3 covers 12 residues. V dropped 10 bases and J dropped 0 bases, with 10 bases sitting between them. CDR3 nucleotide sequence: TGTGCCACAGGACATTCCTCCTACGAGCAGTACTTC. Encoded protein: CATGHSSYEQYF.

The chain couples TRBV27 to TRBJ1-2; 8 nucleotides line up with TRBD1. Germline trimming cut 6 bases from V and 4 bases from J; bases unmatched to any gene: 13. This CDR3 is built from 16 residues. Germline values: CDR1 MNHEY, CDR2 SMNVEV (reference sequence). CDR3 sequence reads: CASRLKPGQAAYGYTF. In DNA, the CDR3 is TGTGCCAGCAGACTGAAGCCGGGACAGGCGGCCTATGGCTACACCTTC.

A few counts support this clone. The V call is TRBV2, the J call TRBJ1-3; D is unresolved. Germline-derived CDR1 and CDR2 are SNHLY and FYNNEI. Trimming stripped 2 bases from V and 7 bases from J, with 12 bases between. The CDR3 extends over 14 amino acids. The CDR3 region has the DNA TGTGCCAGCAGTGAAAGGGAGCCGGACAACACCATATATTTT. Translating gives CASSEREPDNTIYF.

The CDR3, as DNA: TGTGCCAGCGGGACTTCCTACTACAATGAGCAGTTCTTC. It specifies CASGTSYYNEQFF. The genes are TRBV6-6 and TRBJ2-1; a possible D gene is TRBD2 (6 bases). The germline CDR1 and CDR2 sequences are MNHNY and SVGAGI (reference sequence). Trimming removed 8 bases from V and 3 bases from J, with 11 bases in between. The CDR3 extends over 13 amino acids.

The chain recombines TRBV6-6 with TRBJ1-2; no clear D gene. CDR1 and CDR2 (germline): MNHNY, SVGAGI (reference sequence). The CDR3 runs 13 residues. V was trimmed by 6 bases and J by 2 bases, leaving 10 bases between them. CDR3 sequence reads: CASSPPSNYGYTF. The DNA of the CDR3 is TGTGCCAGCAGCCCCCCCTCCAACTATGGCTACACCTTC.

The chain joins TRBV28 to TRBJ2-1; weak D call: TRBD2 (6 bases). V lost 4 bases to trimming and J lost 15 bases, with 16 bases between them. The CDR3 totals 12 residues. Germline V gene data show CDR1 as MDHEN and CDR2 as SYDVKM. The CDR3 nucleotides are TGTGCCAGCAGTTCCTCGGGCCGGGGGAGGTTCTTC. It is translated as CASSSSGRGRFF. The entire variable domain, with the rest obtained from reference TRBV28 and TRBJ2-1, is as follows: DVKVTQSSRYLVKRTGEKVFLECVQDMDHENMFWYRQDPGLGLRLIYFSYDVKMKEKGDIPEGYSVSREKKERFSLILESASTNQTSMYLCASSSSGRGRFFGPGTRLTVL.

The CDR3 nucleotides are TGTGCCAGCAGTTTATACGGGGTGAGCTCCTATAATTCACCCCTCCACTTT. Protein product: CASSLYGVSSYNSPLHF. The gene calls are TRBV27 and TRBJ1-6, with no clear D. V lost 1 base, J lost 0 bases, and 10 bases lay in between. Germline V gives CDR1 MNHEY, CDR2 SMNVEV (reference sequence). The length of the CDR3 is 17 residues.

In nucleotides, the CDR3 is TGTGCCAGCAGTTACACTGATTATTCACCCCTCCACTTT. Residues: CASSYTDYSPLHF. The chain is built from TRBV6-5 and TRBJ1-6; D remains unclear. The CDR3 is 13 residues long. Germline loops: CDR1 MNHEY, CDR2 SVGAGI. V gave up 2 bases and J gave up 8 bases, with 7 bases separating them.

The chain carries TRBV5-1 and TRBJ2-7; D may be TRBD1 (6 bases). The germline CDR1 and CDR2 sequences are SGHRS and YFSETQ. The CDR3 loop spans 13 amino acids. The ends were cut back, 1 base at V and 7 bases at J, with 12 bases in the middle. CDR3 DNA: TGCGCCAGCAGCTTGAGTCTAGACAGGGAGCAGTACTTC. It yields the protein CASSLSLDREQYF. Variable domain in full (rest from reference TRBV5-1 and TRBJ2-7): KAGVTQTPRYLIKTRGQQVTLSCSPISGHRSVSWYQQTPGQGLQFLFEYFSETQRNKGNFPGRFSGRQFSNSRSEMNVSTLELGDSALYLCASSLSLDREQYFGPGTRLTVT.

This rearrangement joins TRBV7-2 to TRBJ1-1; perhaps TRBD1 as D (6 bases). This CDR3 spans 12 amino acids. Germline CDR1 is SGHTA and CDR2 is FQGNSA. V was shortened by 7 bases and J by 5 bases, with 11 bases between the two germline ends. The CDR3 DNA reads TGTGCCAGCACCCAAGGGGGAACTGAAGCTTTCTTT. Translating gives CASTQGGTEAFF. Using reference TRBV7-2 and TRBJ1-1 for the parts outside the CDR3, the full variable domain is GAGVSQSPSNKVTEKGKDVELRCDPISGHTALYWYRQSLGQGLEFLIYFQGNSAPDKSGLPSDRFSAERTGGSVSTLTIQRTQQEDSAVYLCASTQGGTEAFFGQGTRLTVV.

The chain carries TRBV5-4 and TRBJ2-5, with D uncertain. The germline gives CDR1 SGHNT, CDR2 YYREEE (reference sequence). There are 13 residues in the CDR3. The V end was cut by 3 bases, the J end by 3 bases, with 9 bases between. In nucleotides, the CDR3 is TGTGCCAGCAGCTCCGACTTAGAAGAGACCCAGTACTTC. Its translation: CASSSDLEETQYF. The variable domain in full, with the rest retrieved from reference TRBV5-4 and TRBJ2-5, is ETGVTQSPTHLIKTRGQQVTLRCSSQSGHNTVSWYQQALGQGPQFIFQYYREEENGRGNFPPRFSGLQFPNYSSELNVNALELDDSALYLCASSSDLEETQYFGPGTRLLVL.

This chain connects TRBV18 to TRBJ2-1; 8 bases are shared with TRBD1. The CDR3 runs to 15 residues. Germline trimming cut 2 bases from V and 3 bases from J; bases unmatched to any gene: 3. CDR1 and CDR2 (germline): KGHSH, LQKENI. The CDR3 sequence: CASSPRTGNYNEQFF. The CDR3 DNA reads TGTGCCAGCTCACCAAGGACAGGGAACTACAATGAGCAGTTCTTC.

The chain carries TRBV10-3 and TRBJ2-3; 9 bases align to TRBD2. Germline V gene data show CDR1 as ENHRY and CDR2 as SYGVKD. Trimming took 8 bases from V and 6 from J; bases not matched to a gene: 6. The CDR3 is made up of 13 amino acids. This CDR3 reads CAIGAGGRDTQYF. The CDR3 nucleotides are TGTGCCATCGGGGCGGGGGGGCGCGATACGCAGTATTTT.

This chain links TRBV9 with TRBJ2-2, with D possibly being TRBD2 (6 bases). CDR1 SGDLS and CDR2 YYNGEE come from the germline V gene. The CDR3 has 15 residues. The V end lost 0 bases, the J end lost 6 bases, and 12 bases lay between the germline ends. Written as DNA, the CDR3 is TGTGCCAGCAGCGTAGGAACCACGGGGGCCGGGGAGCTGTTTTTT. Translating it yields CASSVGTTGAGELFF. Based on the CDR3 plus reference TRBV9 and TRBJ2-2, the full variable domain is DSGVTQTPKHLITATGQRVTLRCSPRSGDLSVYWYQQSLDQGLQFLIQYYNGEERAKGNILERFSAQQFPDLHSELNLSSLELGDSALYFCASSVGTTGAGELFFGEGSRLTVL.

This chain links TRBV19 with TRBJ1-1, with 9 bases aligning to TRBD1. Germline values: CDR1 LNHDA, CDR2 SQIVND (reference sequence). After removal of 7 bases from V and 3 bases from J, the junction contained 6 bases not matched to a gene. CDR3 length: 14 residues. CDR3 nucleotides: TGTGCCAGTAATCACAGGGGGCACGACACTGAAGCTTTCTTT. Translated, it gives CASNHRGHDTEAFF.

V gene TRBV5-4 combines with J gene TRBJ2-1; 15 nucleotides match TRBD2. Trimming took 4 bases from V and 0 from J; bases not matched to a gene: 5. From germline, CDR1 is SGHNT and CDR2 YYREEE (reference sequence). The CDR3 spans 18 residues. CDR3 nucleotides: TGTGCCAGCAGCGGAGGACTAGCGGGGGGGAGCTCCTACAATGAGCAGTTCTTC. Translating gives CASSGGLAGGSSYNEQFF. Complete variable domain (other parts from reference TRBV5-4 and TRBJ2-1): ETGVTQSPTHLIKTRGQQVTLRCSSQSGHNTVSWYQQALGQGPQFIFQYYREEENGRGNFPPRFSGLQFPNYSSELNVNALELDDSALYLCASSGGLAGGSSYNEQFFGPGTRLTVL.

The gene calls are TRBV6-5 and TRBJ2-7, with D perhaps matching TRBD2 (5 bases). This CDR3 contains 15 residues. Trimming shortened V by 8 bases and J by 0 bases, and 17 bases separated the two germline ends. Germline CDR1 is MNHEY and CDR2 is SVGAGI. CDR3 in amino acids: CASRLSGSDSYEQYF. The CDR3 coding sequence is TGTGCCAGCCGGTTAAGCGGAAGTGACTCCTACGAGCAGTACTTC.

This rearrangement joins TRBV6-1 to TRBJ2-1, with 13 bases that match TRBD2. The ends lost 8 bases at V and 0 bases at J; junction bases unmatched: 1. The CDR3 is 15 residues long. The V gene's germline CDR1 is MNHNS and CDR2 SASEGT. The CDR3 here is CASGLAGDSYNEQFF. The CDR3 DNA reads as TGTGCCAGCGGACTAGCGGGAGACTCCTACAATGAGCAGTTCTTC.

The chain carries TRBV9 and TRBJ2-1; D ambiguous. The ends were cut back, 0 bases at V and 0 bases at J, with 7 bases in the middle. This CDR3 is built from 15 residues. The germline V gene encodes CDR1 SGDLS and CDR2 YYNGEE. CDR3: CASSVAQYSYNEQFF. For the CDR3, the DNA is TGTGCCAGCAGCGTAGCCCAGTACTCCTACAATGAGCAGTTCTTC.

The rearrangement uses TRBV7-7 and TRBJ2-2; 12 nucleotides align to TRBD2. V gave up 4 bases and J gave up 1 base; unmatched junction bases: 1. This CDR3 spans 16 amino acids. The germline CDR1 and CDR2 sequences are SSHAT and FNYEAQ (reference sequence). CDR3 bases: TGTGCCAGCAGCTGGGGACTAGCGGGGAACACCGGGGAGCTGTTTTTT. Encoded protein: CASSWGLAGNTGELFF.

The V call is TRBV10-3, the J call TRBJ2-6; D may be TRBD2 (5 bases). In germline, CDR1 is ENHRY, CDR2 SYGVKD. Trimming left V 0 bases short and J 0 bases short, with 9 bases between. The CDR3 is 17 residues long. The CDR3 spells CAISESNGGSGANVLTF. DNA for the CDR3: TGTGCCATCAGTGAGTCGAACGGAGGCTCTGGGGCCAACGTCCTGACTTTC.

This clone was detected a few times. The J gene is TRBJ2-7, the V gene TRBV7-2; D is unresolved. V dropped 3 bases and J dropped 2 bases, with 5 bases sitting between them. Germline assignment: CDR1 SGHTA and CDR2 FQGNSA. The CDR3 is 12 residues long. The CDR3 sequence: CASSFHTYEQYF. CDR3 bases: TGTGCCAGCAGCTTCCACACCTACGAGCAGTACTTC.

The rearrangement joins TRBV7-2 to TRBJ1-2; TRBD1 agrees at 9 bases. CDR1 and CDR2 (germline): SGHTA, FQGNSA. With 3 bases clipped from V and 4 bases from J, the junction kept 9 bases outside the gene matches. The CDR3 spans 16 residues. Here the CDR3 reads CASSLDRGIPSYGYTF. The DNA of the CDR3 is TGTGCCAGCAGCTTGGACAGGGGAATCCCCAGCTATGGCTACACCTTC. Full variable domain (remainder filled in from reference TRBV7-2 and TRBJ1-2): GAGVSQSPSNKVTEKGKDVELRCDPISGHTALYWYRQSLGQGLEFLIYFQGNSAPDKSGLPSDRFSAERTGGSVSTLTIQRTQQEDSAVYLCASSLDRGIPSYGYTFGSGTRLTVV.

This chain's CDR3 is CASSPAGRGLTWYGYTF. For the CDR3, the DNA is TGTGCCAGCAGCCCGGCGGGCAGGGGTCTAACGTGGTATGGCTACACCTTC. This sequence joins TRBV11-2 and TRBJ1-2; possibly TRBD1 for D (6 bases). Per the germline V gene, CDR1 is SGHAT and CDR2 is FQNNGV. V was shortened by 5 bases and J by 5 bases, with 24 bases between the two germline ends. The CDR3 loop spans 17 amino acids. The variable domain in full, with the rest retrieved from reference TRBV11-2 and TRBJ1-2, is EAGVAQSPRYKIIEKRQSVAFWCNPISGHATLYWYQQILGQGPKLLIQFQNNGVVDDSQLPKDRFSAERLKGVDSTLKIQPAKLEDSAVYLCASSPAGRGLTWYGYTFGSGTRLTVV.

The rearrangement uses TRBV5-4 and TRBJ1-4; 8 nucleotides line up with TRBD1. V lost 0 bases, J lost 7 bases, and 11 bases stayed unmatched. This CDR3 region has 17 residues. Germline CDR1 is SGHNT and CDR2 is YYREEE (reference sequence). The CDR3 region is CASSLGWQGAESEKLFF. CDR3 DNA: TGTGCCAGCAGCTTGGGTTGGCAGGGGGCGGAAAGTGAAAAACTGTTTTTT.

J is TRBJ2-1 and V is TRBV9; 13 bases are shared with TRBD2. The germline V gene has CDR1 SGDLS and CDR2 YYNGEE. The trim removed 0 bases at V and 6 bases at J, leaving 3 bases unmatched. This CDR3 is built from 16 residues. CDR3 bases: TGTGCCAGCAGCGTAGTAGGGACTAGCGGGACCAATGAGCAGTTCTTC. Translation: CASSVVGTSGTNEQFF.

The J gene is TRBJ1-2, the V gene TRBV28; 9 nucleotides match TRBD1. V dropped 5 bases and J dropped 4; count of bases not matched to a gene: 8. The CDR3 spans 15 residues. Germline V gene lookup returns CDR1 MDHEN and CDR2 SYDVKM. The DNA for the CDR3 is TGTGCCAGCAGTGCAAACAGGGGGCGAGGCTATGGCTACACCTTC. Residues: CASSANRGRGYGYTF.

V and J are TRBV6-1 and TRBJ1-5; TRBD1 is a possible D gene (5 bases). Trimming shortened V by 5 bases and J by 11 bases, and 10 bases separated the two germline ends. CDR1 is MNHNS and CDR2 is SASEGT in the germline V gene. CDR3 length equals 11 residues. In DNA form, the CDR3 reads TGTGCCAGCAGTCACAGGTTTTCCCAGCATTTT. Translation: CASSHRFSQHF.

The chain carries TRBV6-5 and TRBJ1-3; D is unresolved. In germline, CDR1 is MNHEY, CDR2 SVGAGI. V was cut by 2 bases and J by 4 bases, with 3 bases left in between. The CDR3 length is 12 residues. CDR3: CASSYGGNTIYF. The DNA of the CDR3 is TGTGCCAGCAGTTACGGCGGAAACACCATATATTTT.

This chain joins TRBV7-2 and TRBJ2-5; 8 positions agree with TRBD2. The V gene end was trimmed by 4 bases and the J gene end by 5 bases; junction bases not matched to a gene: 6. Per the germline V gene, CDR1 is SGHTA and CDR2 is FQGNSA. The CDR3 spans 14 residues. The CDR3 is CASSYRLARETQYF. Written as DNA, the CDR3 is TGTGCCAGCAGCTACCGACTAGCGAGGGAGACCCAGTACTTC. Full variable domain (rest looked up from reference TRBV7-2 and TRBJ2-5): GAGVSQSPSNKVTEKGKDVELRCDPISGHTALYWYRQSLGQGLEFLIYFQGNSAPDKSGLPSDRFSAERTGGSVSTLTIQRTQQEDSAVYLCASSYRLARETQYFGPGTRLLVL.

The chain joins TRBV5-4 to TRBJ1-2; no firm D call. CDR1 is SGHNT, CDR2 YYREEE, per germline (reference sequence). V was trimmed by 4 bases and J by 1 base, leaving 11 bases between them. The CDR3 covers 14 residues. The CDR3 loop reads CASSVDGDNYGYTF. DNA of the CDR3: TGTGCCAGCAGCGTGGACGGAGATAACTATGGCTACACCTTC.